This T cell receptor beta chain was obtained from a study of blood T cell repertoires in COVID-19 (TCRdb year 2020). Turning to the overall study: The collaborator samples originated in the United States, Italy and Spain and spanned the acute and convalescent phases of COVID-19. The material from the prospective study consisted of cDNA or gDNA derived from T cells, B-cell-depleted T cells, or PBMCs. Subjects who had been exposed to COVID-19, were actively infected with it, or had recovered from it provided the deeply sampled blood TCRbeta repertoires that made up the dataset. The repertoires were released in a freely available public database meant as a resource for research on the immune response to SARS-CoV-2. Samples came from the ongoing ImmuneRACE study (first 160 participants) plus 1,254 subjects from 6 global collaborators. A de-identified subject ID, COVID-19 status, age in years and sex were almost always included in the sample metadata. Where available, HLA class I and class II types were taken from metadata supplied by the sample provider and were not determined by assay-based typing.

According to the germline V gene, CDR1 reads MNHEY and CDR2 reads SVGAGI. The junction carries 19 bases between V and J, which are trimmed by 8 bases and 3 bases respectively. The cysteine opens and the phenylalanine closes a CDR3 of 15 amino acids. CDR3 DNA only is kept here, 45 bases in frame from base 1. Here is what the overall study found, with its caveats: The quantity of clinical and demographic metadata differed by source and by participant and was supplied without curation.

The immunoSEQ Assay, a bias-controlled multiplex PCR, was used to amplify TCRbeta CDR3 regions from genomic DNA. Under the source paper's analysis protocol: The number of nucleated cells in each sample was estimated from the amplification of reference gene primers within the assay. To quantify the absolute abundance of each unique TCRbeta CDR3 rearrangement, sequence reads were collapsed and filtered. For each sample, productive Simpson clonality was calculated by taking the square root of Simpson's diversity index across productive rearrangements. TCRdb obtained this table from immuneACCESS and retained in-frame rearrangements with V and J assigned. These tables miss some clones; where compared with another copy, unresolved V genes account for less than half of the shortfall, and the remainder is unexplained. V and J calls and clone size are copied from that table; D and trimming were computed from the DNA. The sample records more than 300,000 clones, roughly nine tenths of which are singletons. Together, the top ten hold about 6% of the sample.

Enrolling through a virtual design, the prospective study's participants ranged in age from about 18 to 89 years and lived across 20 to 25 United States geographic areas. Cohort assignment in the prospective study relied on participant-reported clinical history from a screening survey and a study questionnaire. Recovered participants in ImmuneRACE Cohort 3 were defined as having two consecutive negative NP/OP PCR tests, clearance from a healthcare professional, or resolution of symptoms. Each participant in the prospective study had whole blood, serum and a nasopharyngeal or oropharyngeal swab collected by mobile phlebotomists. Prospective study participants could optionally give additional blood draws and questionnaires over an approximately two-month period. Before DNA extraction, blood samples from the prospective study were shipped at room temperature or frozen. In its sample, this clone was seen many times. It has no known antigen specificity. Base qualities are missing; no much larger clone stands one base away.

The sequencing sample was made of PBMCs or T cells enriched from blood (not recorded which). The rearranged chain carries TRBV6-5 and TRBJ1-1; a weak D assignment points to TRBD1 (5 bases agree). The TCR sequence derives from a woman in her 30s who had recovered from COVID-19. The CDR3 amino acid sequence is: CASEERGYSDTEAFF. The nucleotides read TGTGCCAGCGAGGAACGGGGGTATTCGGACACTGAAGCTTTCTTT.